The clone carrying this T cell receptor beta chain was detected only a few times. Its antigen remains unknown. This sample was taken from a study of cytomegalovirus exposure and HLA in healthy donors. At the level of the study: In a later analysis, it was reported that the approximately 120 validation repertoires had been produced on the same platform as the 700 or so repertoires belonging to the first cohort. Study-level results: Confirmation was obtained in vitro that a few CMV-associated chains are specific for CMV antigens. Among TCR beta chains, those listed as cytomegalovirus-associated numbered approximately 150. Most TCR sequences were seen very rarely across donors, but some public TCRs occurred in many.

This CDR3 has 14 residues. The junction had 9 bases not matched to a gene; V was cut back by 7 bases and J by 2 bases. The germline gives CDR1 SQVTM, CDR2 ANQGSEA. Data came from immunoSEQ multiplex PCR; TCRdb stores just in-frame clones and leaves some out. The data show about 110,000 clones, roughly 95% seen once. This sequence joins TRBV29-1 and TRBJ2-3, with 7 bases fitting TRBD2. The sequenced material came from PBMCs. The clonotype was recovered from a woman aged 18-29 years in good health and CMV-seronegative. The DNA of the CDR3 is TGCAGCGGAGGACTAGGCCTACTCACAGATACGCAGTATTTT. Translation gives CSGGLGLLTDTQYF.